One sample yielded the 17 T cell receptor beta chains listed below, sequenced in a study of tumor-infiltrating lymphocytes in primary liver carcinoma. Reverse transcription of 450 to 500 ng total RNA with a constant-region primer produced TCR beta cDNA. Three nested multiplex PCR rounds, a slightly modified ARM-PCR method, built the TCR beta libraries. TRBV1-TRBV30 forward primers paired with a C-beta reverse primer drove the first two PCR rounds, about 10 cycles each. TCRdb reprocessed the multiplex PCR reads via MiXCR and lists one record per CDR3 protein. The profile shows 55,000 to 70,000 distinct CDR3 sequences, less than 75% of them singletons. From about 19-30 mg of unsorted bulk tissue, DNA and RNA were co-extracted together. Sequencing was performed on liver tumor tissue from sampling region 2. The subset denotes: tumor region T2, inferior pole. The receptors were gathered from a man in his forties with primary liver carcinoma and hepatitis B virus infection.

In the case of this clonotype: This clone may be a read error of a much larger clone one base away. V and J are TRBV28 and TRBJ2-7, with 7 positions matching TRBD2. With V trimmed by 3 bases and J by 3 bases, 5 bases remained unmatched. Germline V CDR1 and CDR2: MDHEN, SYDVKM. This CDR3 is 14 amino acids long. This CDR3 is CASSFLADNYEQYF. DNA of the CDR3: TGTGCCAGCAGTTTTCTAGCGGACAACTACGAGCAGTACTTC. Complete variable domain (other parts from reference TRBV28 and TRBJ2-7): DVKVTQSSRYLVKRTGEKVFLECVQDMDHENMFWYRQDPGLGLRLIYFSYDVKMKEKGDIPEGYSVSREKKERFSLILESASTNQTSMYLCASSFLADNYEQYFGPGTRLTVT.

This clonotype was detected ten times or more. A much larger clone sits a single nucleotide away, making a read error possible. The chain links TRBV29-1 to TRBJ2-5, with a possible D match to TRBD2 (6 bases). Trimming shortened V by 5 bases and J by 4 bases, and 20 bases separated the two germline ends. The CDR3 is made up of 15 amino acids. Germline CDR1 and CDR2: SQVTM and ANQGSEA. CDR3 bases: TGCAGCGTTCGGACTAACGGGAGTTGGGCAGAGACCCAGTACTTC. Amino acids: CSVRTNGSWAETQYF.

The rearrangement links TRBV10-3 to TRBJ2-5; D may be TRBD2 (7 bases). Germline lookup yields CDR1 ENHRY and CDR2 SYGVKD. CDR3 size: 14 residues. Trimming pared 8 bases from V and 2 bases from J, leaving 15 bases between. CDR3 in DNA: TGTGCCATCGGAGGGGGGGCCCTACAAGAGACCCAGTACTTC. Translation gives CAIGGGALQETQYF.

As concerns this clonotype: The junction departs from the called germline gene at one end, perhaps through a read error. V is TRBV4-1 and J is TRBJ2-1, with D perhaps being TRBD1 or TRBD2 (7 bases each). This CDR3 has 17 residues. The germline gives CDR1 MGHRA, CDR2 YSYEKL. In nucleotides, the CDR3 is TGCGCCGGCAGCCTAGATATAAGGGCTAGCAGGGGGGGTGAGCAGTTCTTC. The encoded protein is CAGSLDIRASRGGEQFF.

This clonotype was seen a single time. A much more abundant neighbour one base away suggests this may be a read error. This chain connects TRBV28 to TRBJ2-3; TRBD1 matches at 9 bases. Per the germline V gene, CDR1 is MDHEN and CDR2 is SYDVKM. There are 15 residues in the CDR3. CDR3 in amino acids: CASSGQGSHTDMQYF. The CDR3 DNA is TGTGCCAGCAGTGGACAGGGGTCCCACACAGATATGCAGTATTTT.

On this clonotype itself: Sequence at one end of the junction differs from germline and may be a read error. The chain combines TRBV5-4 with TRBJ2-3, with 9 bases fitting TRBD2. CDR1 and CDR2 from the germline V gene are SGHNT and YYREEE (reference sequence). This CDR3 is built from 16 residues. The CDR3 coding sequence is TGTGCCAGCAGCTTGCTCGCGGGAGGGCTCACAGATGCGCAGTATTTT. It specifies CASSLLAGGLTDAQYF.

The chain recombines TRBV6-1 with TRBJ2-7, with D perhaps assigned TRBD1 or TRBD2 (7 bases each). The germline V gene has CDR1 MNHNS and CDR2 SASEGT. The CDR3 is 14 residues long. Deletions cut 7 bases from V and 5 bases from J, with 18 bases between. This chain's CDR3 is CASTLPQGGNEQYF. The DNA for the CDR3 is TGTGCCAGCACTTTACCGCAGGGGGGGAACGAGCAGTACTTC.

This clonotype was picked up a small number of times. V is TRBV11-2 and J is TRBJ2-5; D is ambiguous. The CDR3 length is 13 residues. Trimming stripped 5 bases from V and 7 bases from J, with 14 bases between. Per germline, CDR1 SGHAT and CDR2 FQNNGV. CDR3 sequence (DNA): TGTGCCAGCAGCCCAGGATTCCGAGCGACCCAGTACTTC. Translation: CASSPGFRATQYF. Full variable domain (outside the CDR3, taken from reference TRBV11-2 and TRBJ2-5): EAGVAQSPRYKIIEKRQSVAFWCNPISGHATLYWYQQILGQGPKLLIQFQNNGVVDDSQLPKDRFSAERLKGVDSTLKIQPAKLEDSAVYLCASSPGFRATQYFGPGTRLLVL.

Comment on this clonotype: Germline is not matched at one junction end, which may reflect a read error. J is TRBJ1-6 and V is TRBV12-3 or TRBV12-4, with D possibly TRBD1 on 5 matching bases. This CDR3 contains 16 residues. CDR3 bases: TGTGCCAGCAGCCCCTCGACAGCTGGGAATAATTCACCCCCCCACTTT. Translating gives CASSPSTAGNNSPPHF.

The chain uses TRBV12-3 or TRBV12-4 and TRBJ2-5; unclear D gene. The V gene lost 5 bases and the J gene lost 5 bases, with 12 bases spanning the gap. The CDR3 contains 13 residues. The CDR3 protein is CASSPVVEETQYF. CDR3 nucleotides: TGTGCCAGCAGTCCAGTCGTGGAGGAGACCCAGTACTTC.

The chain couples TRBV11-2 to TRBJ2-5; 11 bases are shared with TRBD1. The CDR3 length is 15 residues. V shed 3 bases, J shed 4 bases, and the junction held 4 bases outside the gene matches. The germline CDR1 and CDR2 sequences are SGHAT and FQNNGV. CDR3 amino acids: CASSLGQGVGETQYF. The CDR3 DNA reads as TGTGCCAGCAGCTTGGGACAGGGGGTAGGAGAGACCCAGTACTTC. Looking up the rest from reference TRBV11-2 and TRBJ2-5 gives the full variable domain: EAGVAQSPRYKIIEKRQSVAFWCNPISGHATLYWYQQILGQGPKLLIQFQNNGVVDDSQLPKDRFSAERLKGVDSTLKIQPAKLEDSAVYLCASSLGQGVGETQYFGPGTRLLVL.

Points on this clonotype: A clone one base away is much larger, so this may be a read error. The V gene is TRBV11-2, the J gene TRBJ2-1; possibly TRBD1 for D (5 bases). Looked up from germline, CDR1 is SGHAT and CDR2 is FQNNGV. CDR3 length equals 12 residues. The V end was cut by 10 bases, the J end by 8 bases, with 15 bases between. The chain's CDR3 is CATSPIGDEQFF. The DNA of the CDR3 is TGTGCCACATCGCCGATAGGGGATGAGCAGTTCTTC.

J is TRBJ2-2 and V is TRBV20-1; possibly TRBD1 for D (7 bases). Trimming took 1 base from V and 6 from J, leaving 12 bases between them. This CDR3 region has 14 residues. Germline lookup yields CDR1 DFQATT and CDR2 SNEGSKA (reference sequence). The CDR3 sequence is CSARVAGGSGELFF. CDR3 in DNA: TGCAGTGCTAGAGTGGCAGGGGGGTCCGGGGAGCTGTTTTTT.

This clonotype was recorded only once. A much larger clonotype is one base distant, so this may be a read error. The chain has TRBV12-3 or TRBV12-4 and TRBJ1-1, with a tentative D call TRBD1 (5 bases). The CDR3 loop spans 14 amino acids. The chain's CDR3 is CVSTVASGHTEAFF. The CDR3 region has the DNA TGTGTCAGCACGGTTGCATCAGGGCACACTGAAGCTTTCTTT.

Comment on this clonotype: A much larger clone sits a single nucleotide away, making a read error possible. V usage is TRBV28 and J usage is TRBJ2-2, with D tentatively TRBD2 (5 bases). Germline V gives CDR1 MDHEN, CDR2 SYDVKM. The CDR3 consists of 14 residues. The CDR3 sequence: CASTRGQNTGELLF. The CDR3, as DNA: TGTGCCAGCACCCGGGGTCAGAACACCGGGGAGCTGCTTTTT.

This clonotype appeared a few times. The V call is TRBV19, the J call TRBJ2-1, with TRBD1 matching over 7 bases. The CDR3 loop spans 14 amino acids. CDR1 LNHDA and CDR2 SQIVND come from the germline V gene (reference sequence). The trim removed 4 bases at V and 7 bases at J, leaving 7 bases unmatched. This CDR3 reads CASSKGTVRNEQFF. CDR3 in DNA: TGTGCCAGTAGTAAGGGGACAGTGCGGAATGAGCAGTTCTTC.

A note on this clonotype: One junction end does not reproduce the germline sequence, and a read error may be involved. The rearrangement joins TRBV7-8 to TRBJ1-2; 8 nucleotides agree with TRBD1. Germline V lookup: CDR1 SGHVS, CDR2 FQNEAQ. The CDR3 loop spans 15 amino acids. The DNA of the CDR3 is TGTGTCAGCACCTTAGCGCGAGCAGGGGGCGGAGGCTACACTTTC. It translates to CVSTLARAGGGGYTF.